The T cell receptor beta chain described here comes from a study of blood T cell repertoires in COVID-19. Repertoires were generated with immunoSEQ multiplex PCR, while TCRdb's copy carries only in-frame clones and drops some. Of over 200,000 clones listed, about 89% are singletons. Per germline, CDR1 SNHLY and CDR2 FYNNEI. CDR3 length: 11 amino acids. V was clipped by 9 bases and J by 4 bases, with 9 bases between them. The chain carries TRBV2 and TRBJ1-1, with a possible D match to TRBD1 (6 bases). The source is a man aged 35-49 years who had recovered from COVID-19. Sequencing was performed on peripheral blood. This chain's CDR3 is CASQGSTEAFF. CDR3 DNA sequence: TGTGCCAGTCAGGGGTCCACTGAAGCTTTCTTT.